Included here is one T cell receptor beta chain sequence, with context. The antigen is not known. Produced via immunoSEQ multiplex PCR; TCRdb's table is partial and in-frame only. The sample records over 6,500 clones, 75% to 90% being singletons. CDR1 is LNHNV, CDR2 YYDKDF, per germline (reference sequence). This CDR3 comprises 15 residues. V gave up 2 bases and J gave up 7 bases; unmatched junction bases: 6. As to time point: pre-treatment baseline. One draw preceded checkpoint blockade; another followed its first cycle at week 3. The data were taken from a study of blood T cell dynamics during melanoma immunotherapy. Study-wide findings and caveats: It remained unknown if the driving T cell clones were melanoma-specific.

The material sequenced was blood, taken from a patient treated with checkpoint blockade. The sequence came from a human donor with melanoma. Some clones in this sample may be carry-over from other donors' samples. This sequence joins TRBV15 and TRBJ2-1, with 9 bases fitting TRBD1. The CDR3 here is CATSRRDRDLNEQFF. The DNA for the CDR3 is TGTGCCACCAGCAGACGGGACAGGGATCTGAATGAGCAGTTCTTC. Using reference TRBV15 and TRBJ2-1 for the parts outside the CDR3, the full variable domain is DAMVIQNPRYQVTQFGKPVTLSCSQTLNHNVMYWYQQKSSQAPKLLFHYYDKDFNNEADTPDNFQSRRPNTSFCFLDIRSPGLGDTAMYLCATSRRDRDLNEQFFGPGTRLTVL.